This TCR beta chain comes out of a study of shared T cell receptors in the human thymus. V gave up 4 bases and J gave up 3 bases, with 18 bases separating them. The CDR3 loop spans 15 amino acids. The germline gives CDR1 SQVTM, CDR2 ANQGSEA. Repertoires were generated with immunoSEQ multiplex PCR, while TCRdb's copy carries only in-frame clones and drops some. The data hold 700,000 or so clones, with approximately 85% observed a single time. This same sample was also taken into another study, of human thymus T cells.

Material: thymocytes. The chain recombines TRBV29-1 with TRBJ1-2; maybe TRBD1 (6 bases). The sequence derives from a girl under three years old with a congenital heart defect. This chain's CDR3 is CSVAPGGLQDYGYTF. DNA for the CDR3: TGCAGCGTTGCCCCGGGGGGGCTGCAGGACTATGGCTACACCTTC.